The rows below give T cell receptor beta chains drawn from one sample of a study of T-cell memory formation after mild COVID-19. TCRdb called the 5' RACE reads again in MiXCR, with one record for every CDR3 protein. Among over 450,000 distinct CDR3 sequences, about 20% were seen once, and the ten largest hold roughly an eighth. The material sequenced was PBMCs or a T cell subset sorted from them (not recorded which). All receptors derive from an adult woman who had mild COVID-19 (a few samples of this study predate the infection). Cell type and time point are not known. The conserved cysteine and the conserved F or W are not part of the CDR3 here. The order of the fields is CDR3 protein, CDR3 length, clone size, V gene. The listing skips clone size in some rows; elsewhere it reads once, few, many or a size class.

CDR3: ASSDYLAKNIQY
length: 12
size: few
V: TRBV6-5

CDR3: AITGTGVPDTQY
length: 12
size: few
V: TRBV10-3

CDR3: ASSLRGRYTDTQY
length: 13
size: -
V: TRBV3-1

CDR3: SAQGGAYEQY
length: 10
size: -
V: TRBV20-1

CDR3: AWSVPSGFRYSEAF
length: 14
size: -
V: TRBV30

CDR3: ASSPPAGTGNTEAF
length: 14
size: -
V: TRBV12-3/TRBV12-4

CDR3: ASSQAARGTEAF
length: 12
size: -
V: TRBV4-3

CDR3: SARAPGVLSTQY
length: 12
size: -
V: TRBV20-1

CDR3: ASSSRDAREEQY
length: 12
size: -
V: TRBV11-2

CDR3: ASSQEGDKARGYT
length: 13
size: -
V: TRBV4-1

CDR3: SDGPYNEQF
length: 9
size: few
V: TRBV20-1

CDR3: SVRGLRRSYEQY
length: 12
size: few
V: TRBV29-1

CDR3: AWNPGLAGGHGGDTQY
length: 16
size: few
V: TRBV30